Shown below are 26 T cell receptor beta chains from a single sample sequenced in a study of metastatic and nonmetastatic thyroid tumors. TCRdb re-called the PCR reads via MiXCR. The table has about 39,000 clones, over 15% seen once. Patients were all untreated before their thyroid surgery. Specimen: tumor tissue. The receptors stem from a female donor with papillary thyroid cancer or a benign thyroid nodule (not recorded which). Some clones in this sample may be carry-over from other donors' samples.

This clone occurred many times. At one boundary the junction diverges from the germline segment, which might be a read error. The chain employs TRBV5-1 and TRBJ2-2, with TRBD1 matching over 7 bases. CDR3 length: 15 amino acids. Germline V CDR1 and CDR2: SGHRS, YFSETQ. The CDR3 DNA reads as TGCGCCAGCAGAACCGGGACAGCGAACACCGGGGAGCTGTCTTTT. Protein: CASRTGTANTGELSF.

The table lists this clone with many counts. The V call is TRBV28, the J call TRBJ2-7, with 8 bases identical to TRBD2. This CDR3 comprises 16 residues. Germline V gives CDR1 MDHEN, CDR2 SYDVKM. The trim removed 7 bases at V and 0 bases at J, leaving 11 bases unmatched. The CDR3 here is CASTSPAAGGSYEQYF. CDR3 in DNA: TGTGCCAGCACCTCCCCCGCCGCGGGGGGCTCCTACGAGCAGTACTTC. The entire variable domain, with the rest obtained from reference TRBV28 and TRBJ2-7, is as follows: DVKVTQSSRYLVKRTGEKVFLECVQDMDHENMFWYRQDPGLGLRLIYFSYDVKMKEKGDIPEGYSVSREKKERFSLILESASTNQTSMYLCASTSPAAGGSYEQYFGPGTRLTVT.

Note on this clone: Other nucleotide sequences in the sample specify the same CDR3. The chain couples TRBV10-1 to TRBJ2-7; D remains ambiguous. The ends were cut back, 4 bases at V and 4 bases at J, with 8 bases in the middle. CDR3 length: 12 residues. Germline-derived CDR1 and CDR2 are WNHNN and SYGVQD (reference sequence). In DNA, the CDR3 is TGCGCCAGCAGTGGGCCTGGGTACGAGCAGTACTTC. It is translated as CASSGPGYEQYF.

This clone is medium-sized (0.01 to 0.1%) in the sample. V and J are TRBV10-1 and TRBJ1-2; D remains ambiguous. The V end was cut by 6 bases, the J end by 4 bases, with 3 bases between. CDR1 and CDR2 (germline): WNHNN, SYGVQD (reference sequence). The CDR3 consists of 10 residues. The CDR3 region has the DNA TGCGCCAGCAGATTCTATGGCTACACCTTC. Its protein is CASRFYGYTF.

This clone occurred many times. The chain has TRBV4-2 and TRBJ1-5; D is uncertain. V shed 0 bases and J shed 9 bases, with 9 bases lying between them. The germline gives CDR1 LGHNA, CDR2 YNFKEQ. This CDR3 comprises 13 residues. The CDR3 sequence: CASSQDFGRPQHF. In DNA form, the CDR3 reads TGTGCCAGCAGCCAAGATTTTGGCCGGCCCCAGCATTTT.

This clone was counted many times. The rearrangement joins TRBV7-9 to TRBJ2-7; the match to TRBD1 covers 7 bases. Germline V CDR1 and CDR2: SEHNR, FQNEAQ (reference sequence). The trim removed 4 bases at V and 5 bases at J, leaving 5 bases unmatched. This CDR3 region has 13 residues. The chain's CDR3 is CASSSQGFDEQYF. CDR3 DNA sequence: TGTGCCAGCAGCTCACAGGGGTTCGACGAGCAGTACTTC.

The chain couples TRBV12-3 or TRBV12-4 to TRBJ1-2; D might be TRBD1 (5 bases). CDR3 length equals 16 residues. Trimming took 6 bases from V and 3 from J, leaving 20 bases between them. The CDR3 sequence: CASSPLGRGVHYGYTF. Written as DNA, the CDR3 is TGTGCCAGCAGCCCCCTGGGGCGAGGGGTACACTATGGCTACACCTTC.

This clone was picked up many times. The CDR3 nucleotides read TGTGCTAGCCCCGTGGGGGTGGTGGGACGGGTCCAGTACTTC. Its translation: CASPVGVVGRVQYF. V usage is TRBV7-7 and J usage is TRBJ2-5; D is tentatively TRBD1 or TRBD2 (5 bases each). Germline V CDR1 and CDR2: SSHAT, FNYEAQ (reference sequence). The CDR3 length is 14 residues. The whole variable domain, remainder taken from reference TRBV7-7 and TRBJ2-5, is GAGVSQSPRYKVTKRGQDVTLRCDPISSHATLYWYQQALGQGPEFLTYFNYEAQPDKSGLPSDRFSAERPEGSISTLTIQRTEQRDSAMYRCASPVGVVGRVQYFGPGTRLLVL.

The chain combines TRBV7-9 with TRBJ2-4; D is possibly TRBD2 (6 bases). V shed 3 bases and J shed 5 bases, with 14 bases lying between them. CDR3 size: 15 residues. Germline CDR1 and CDR2: SEHNR and FQNEAQ (reference sequence). The CDR3 loop reads CASSLWTGGENIQYF. The DNA for the CDR3 is TGTGCCAGCAGCTTGTGGACTGGCGGGGAAAACATTCAGTACTTC. Supplemented by reference TRBV7-9 and TRBJ2-4, the full variable domain reads DTGVSQNPRHKITKRGQNVTFRCDPISEHNRLYWYRQTLGQGPEFLTYFQNEAQLEKSRLLSDRFSAERPKGSFSTLEIQRTEQGDSAMYLCASSLWTGGENIQYFGAGTRLSVL.

This clone appeared many times. CDR3 nucleotide sequence: TGTGCCAGCAGCCCAACGACAGGGGTTAATGAAAAACTGTTTTTT. It codes for CASSPTTGVNEKLFF. The chain uses TRBV6-1 and TRBJ1-4; 8 bases align to TRBD1. V trimming: 6 bases; J trimming: 4 bases; junction bases outside the gene matches: 7. CDR1 and CDR2 (germline): MNHNS, SASEGT. There are 15 residues in the CDR3.

The chain joins TRBV20-1 to TRBJ2-7; the match to TRBD2 covers 13 bases. CDR1 and CDR2 (germline): DFQATT, SNEGSKA (reference sequence). Trimming removed 6 bases from V and 7 bases from J; junction bases left unmatched: 12. The CDR3 extends over 15 amino acids. The CDR3 spells CSAGGVGLAGPEQYF. For the CDR3, the DNA is TGCAGTGCCGGAGGGGTGGGACTAGCGGGACCGGAGCAGTACTTC.

This clone was recorded many times. The junction differs from germline at one of its ends, possibly a read error. The chain carries TRBV19 and TRBJ1-2; D uncertain. This CDR3 is built from 9 residues. The germline V gene encodes CDR1 LNHDA and CDR2 SQIVND (reference sequence). CDR3 sequence: CASSPGFAF. The CDR3 DNA follows: TGTGCCAGTAGTCCTGGCTTCGCCTTC.

The chain employs TRBV6-2 or TRBV6-3 and TRBJ1-1; weak D call: TRBD1 (6 bases). Germline assignment: CDR1 MNHEY and CDR2 SVGEGT. The V end was cut by 2 bases, the J end by 4 bases, with 17 bases between. The CDR3 has 16 residues. The CDR3 sequence is CASSYTAPQGTTEAFF. Written as DNA, the CDR3 is TGTGCCAGCAGTTACACAGCCCCTCAGGGGACCACTGAAGCTTTCTTT.

This clone has a count of ten or more. The chain employs TRBV12-3 or TRBV12-4 and TRBJ2-7, with D perhaps assigned TRBD1 or TRBD2 (5 bases each). The CDR3 runs 14 residues. V lost 7 bases and J lost 2, with 15 bases in between. The CDR3 spells CASTRWDRTYEQYF. Written as DNA, the CDR3 is TGTGCCAGCACCAGGTGGGACCGCACCTACGAGCAGTACTTC.

Ten or more counts support this clone. The chain couples TRBV12-3 or TRBV12-4 to TRBJ2-7, with 7 bases that match TRBD1. The CDR3 runs 13 residues. V trimming: 7 bases; J trimming: 3 bases; junction bases outside the gene matches: 6. CDR3 amino acids: CASTLPGGYEQYF. The CDR3 coding sequence is TGTGCCAGCACCCTCCCAGGGGGCTACGAGCAGTACTTC.

The chain carries TRBV18 and TRBJ2-2; TRBD2 matches 7 bases. Germline CDR1 and CDR2: KGHSH and LQKENI. This CDR3 contains 16 residues. V trimming: 6 bases; J trimming: 0 bases; junction bases outside the gene matches: 7. CDR3 nucleotide sequence: TGTGCCAGCTCGCAGACTAGCACCTCGAACACCGGGGAGCTGTTTTTT. It codes for CASSQTSTSNTGELFF.

This clone has a count of ten or more. The chain is built from TRBV6-2 or TRBV6-3 and TRBJ2-2; the match to TRBD1 covers 9 bases. The CDR3 spans 16 residues. Germline trimming cut 6 bases from V and 1 base from J; bases unmatched to any gene: 6. Germline V gene lookup returns CDR1 MNHEY and CDR2 SVGEGT. The CDR3 sequence: CASSRDRAMNTGELFF. As DNA, the CDR3 is TGTGCCAGCAGCCGGGACAGGGCCATGAACACCGGGGAGCTGTTTTTT.

This clone was seen repeatedly, ten times or more. The V gene is TRBV6-2 or TRBV6-3, the J gene TRBJ2-7; 8 nucleotides agree with TRBD1. CDR1 is MNHEY and CDR2 is SVGEGT in the germline V gene. The V and J ends lost 5 bases and 1 base, in that order; junction bases with no gene match: 13. The CDR3 consists of 17 residues. CDR3 nucleotide sequence: TGTGCCAGCAGTCTAAGGGCCGGGACAGGAAGATCCTACGAGCAGTACTTC. Translation gives CASSLRAGTGRSYEQYF.

This clone turned up a few times. The V gene is TRBV7-3, the J gene TRBJ2-5; no clear D. Germline V lookup: CDR1 SGHTA, CDR2 FQGTGA. V was clipped by 6 bases and J by 7 bases, with 3 bases between them. The CDR3 is 9 amino acids. The CDR3 sequence is CASRGTQYF. CDR3 bases: TGTGCCAGCAGGGGGACCCAGTACTTC.

This clone was picked up many times. This sequence joins TRBV9 and TRBJ2-5; 7 bases are a match to TRBD2. Trimming at V came to 3 bases and at J to 2 bases, leaving 7 bases not matched to a gene. The CDR3 length is 15 residues. The germline V gene has CDR1 SGDLS and CDR2 YYNGEE. The CDR3 DNA reads TGTGCCAGCAGCGAGATGGGACTACCACAAGAGACCCAGTACTTC. Translation gives CASSEMGLPQETQYF.

This chain uses TRBV3-1 with TRBJ2-5, with TRBD1 as a possible D gene (6 bases). The CDR3 totals 14 residues. Germline lookup yields CDR1 LGHDT and CDR2 YNNKEL (reference sequence). Trimming took 4 bases from V and 4 from J, leaving 13 bases between them. CDR3 protein: CASSRWTVGETQYF. CDR3 nucleotides: TGTGCCAGCAGCCGTTGGACAGTTGGAGAGACCCAGTACTTC.

With regard to this clone: A much larger clone sits a single nucleotide away, making a read error possible. The sample contains more than one DNA sequence encoding this CDR3. This chain joins TRBV19 and TRBJ2-1, with D uncertain. CDR3 size: 12 residues. Germline V gene lookup returns CDR1 LNHDA and CDR2 SQIVND (reference sequence). Trimming removed 5 bases from V and 9 bases from J, with 11 bases in between. The CDR3 region has the DNA TGTGCCAGTAGTTGGTTTTTGGGTGAGCAGTTCTTC. This translates into CASSWFLGEQFF.

The V and J genes are TRBV5-1 and TRBJ2-7; 8 nucleotides agree with TRBD1. The V segment lost 4 bases and the J segment 5 bases; nucleotides outside the gene matches: 8. Germline lookup yields CDR1 SGHRS and CDR2 YFSETQ. This CDR3 has 14 residues. The CDR3 DNA sequence: TGCGCCAGCAGCCCAGGACAGGGAACCAACGAGCAGTACTTC. Residues: CASSPGQGTNEQYF.

The chain uses TRBV7-2 and TRBJ1-5, with unresolved D. This CDR3 contains 13 residues. V was trimmed by 3 bases and J by 1 base, leaving 4 bases between them. The germline V gene has CDR1 SGHTA and CDR2 FQGNSA. The CDR3 reads CASSFVSNQPQHF. CDR3 DNA: TGTGCCAGCAGCTTCGTAAGCAATCAGCCCCAGCATTTT.

In this sample, this clone turned up many times. The junction does not match germline at one end; this may be a read error. In the same sample, other DNA sequences code for this CDR3. The chain carries TRBV5-1 and TRBJ1-2; D is uncertain. CDR1 is SGHRS, CDR2 YFSETQ, per germline. CDR3 length: 13 amino acids. The CDR3 loop reads CASSLEATYGYTF. CDR3 bases: TGCGCCAGCAGCTTGGAGGCCACCTATGGTTACACCTTC.

The chain is built from TRBV10-3 and TRBJ1-2, with 12 bases that match TRBD1. Germline lookup yields CDR1 ENHRY and CDR2 SYGVKD. The CDR3 has 15 residues. Germline trimming cut 6 bases from V and 4 bases from J; bases unmatched to any gene: 6. The CDR3 DNA reads as TGTGCCATCAGCGATCTGGGACAGGGGGCCTATGGCTACACCTTC. Protein sequence: CAISDLGQGAYGYTF.